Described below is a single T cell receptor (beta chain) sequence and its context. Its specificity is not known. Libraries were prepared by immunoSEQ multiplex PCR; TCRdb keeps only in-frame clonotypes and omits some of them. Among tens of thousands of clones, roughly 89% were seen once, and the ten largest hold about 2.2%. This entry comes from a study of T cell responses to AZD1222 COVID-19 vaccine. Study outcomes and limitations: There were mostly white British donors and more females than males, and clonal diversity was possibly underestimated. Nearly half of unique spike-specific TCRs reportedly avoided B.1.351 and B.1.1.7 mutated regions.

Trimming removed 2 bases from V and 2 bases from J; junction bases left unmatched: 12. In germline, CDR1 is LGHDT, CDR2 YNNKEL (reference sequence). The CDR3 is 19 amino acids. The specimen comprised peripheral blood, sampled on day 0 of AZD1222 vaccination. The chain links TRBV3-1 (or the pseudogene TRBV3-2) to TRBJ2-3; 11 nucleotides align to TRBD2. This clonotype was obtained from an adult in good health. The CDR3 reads CASSQHKRGLAENTDTQYF. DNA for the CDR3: TGTGCCAGCAGCCAACATAAAAGGGGACTAGCGGAAAACACAGATACGCAGTATTTT.